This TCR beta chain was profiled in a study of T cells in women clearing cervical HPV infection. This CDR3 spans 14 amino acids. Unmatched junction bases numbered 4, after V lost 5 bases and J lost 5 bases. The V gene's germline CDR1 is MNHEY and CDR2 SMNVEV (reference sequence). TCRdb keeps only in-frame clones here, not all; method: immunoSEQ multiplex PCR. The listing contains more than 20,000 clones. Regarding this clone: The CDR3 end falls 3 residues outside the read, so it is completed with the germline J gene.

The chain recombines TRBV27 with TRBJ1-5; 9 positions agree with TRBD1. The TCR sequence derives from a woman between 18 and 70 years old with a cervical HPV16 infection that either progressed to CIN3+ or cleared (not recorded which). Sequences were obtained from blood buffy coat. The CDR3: CASSEQGAHQPQHF. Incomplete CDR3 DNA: TGTGCCAGCAGTGAACAGGGGGCGCATCAGCCC.